This entry is about one T cell receptor (beta chain). Its matching antigen is unknown. This table comes from immunoSEQ multiplex PCR, and its TCRdb copy is limited to in-frame clones, with some not included. Of fewer than 95,000 clones in the sample, about 93% were seen once. Trimming stripped 2 bases from V and 6 bases from J, with 11 bases between. Germline-derived CDR1 and CDR2 are SGHTA and FQGNSA. The CDR3 runs to 14 residues. This record comes from a study of graft-versus-host responses after intestinal transplantation. This clonotype was sampled from a human donor who received an intestinal transplant. This chain links TRBV7-2 with TRBJ2-1; D might be TRBD1 (6 bases). Material: unstimulated CD8+ T cells sorted from spleen or lymph node cells, obtained before intestinal transplant. For the CDR3, the DNA is TGTGCCAGCAGCTTAATGGGGGCGGGCAATGAGCAGTTCTTC. This translates into CASSLMGAGNEQFF.